This entry is about one T cell receptor (beta chain). This specimen belongs to a study of blood T cell repertoires in COVID-19. The wider study: The samples span acute and convalescent COVID-19 from the United States, Italy and Spain. In each case, the material was cDNA or gDNA derived from T cells, B-cell-depleted T cells, or PBMCs.

Trimming stripped 0 bases from V and 9 bases from J, with 15 bases between. The germline V gene encodes CDR1 LGHNA and CDR2 YNFKEQ. CDR3 length: 16 amino acids. Original processing methods: Nucleated cell number was recorded as an estimate derived from reference gene primer amplification. Only in-frame clones appear in the TCRdb table, and some are missing; sequencing was by immunoSEQ multiplex PCR. The DNA was the basis for D and trimming; V, J and clone size are from that table. This table holds roughly 40,000 clones, roughly 90% found once. The source is a man in his 70s with acute or convalescent COVID-19. Specimen: peripheral blood. The rearrangement joins TRBV4-2 to TRBJ1-6; D unclear. The CDR3 sequence is CASSQDLPSEGSPLHF. The CDR3 DNA reads TGTGCCAGCAGCCAAGATTTGCCATCCGAGGGTTCACCCCTCCACTTT.